The sequence of this T cell receptor beta chain was determined in a study of T cell repertoires in cytomegalovirus infection. TCRdb itself ran the reads through MiXCR, one entry per CDR3 protein. The sample lists approximately 240,000 distinct CDR3 sequences; roughly 12% were seen once. This clonotype came up many times. Germline V lookup: CDR1 SGHTA, CDR2 FQGNSA. The CDR3 is made up of 14 amino acids. Deletions cut 5 bases from V and 6 bases from J, with 15 bases between. The sequencing sample was made of PBMCs. The genes are TRBV7-2 and TRBJ2-3; perhaps TRBD2 as D (6 bases). This sequence originates from a human donor in good health (CMV status not recorded). Some clones in this sample may be carry-over from other donors' samples. This CDR3 reads CASSLSRGSDTQYF. As DNA, the CDR3 is TGTGCCAGCAGCCTCTCCCGGGGGTCTGATACGCAGTATTTT.